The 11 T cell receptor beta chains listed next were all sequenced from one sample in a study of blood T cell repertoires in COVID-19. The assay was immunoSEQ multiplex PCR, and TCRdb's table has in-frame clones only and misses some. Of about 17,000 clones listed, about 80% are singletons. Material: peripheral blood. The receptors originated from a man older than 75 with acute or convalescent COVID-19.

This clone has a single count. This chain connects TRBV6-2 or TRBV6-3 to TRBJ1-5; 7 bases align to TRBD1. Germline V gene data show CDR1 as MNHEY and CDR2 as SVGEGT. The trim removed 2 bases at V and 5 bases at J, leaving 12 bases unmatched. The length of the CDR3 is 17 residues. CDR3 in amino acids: CASSYEWGTGEHQPQHF. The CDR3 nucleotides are TGTGCCAGCAGTTACGAGTGGGGCACAGGGGAGCATCAGCCCCAGCATTTT.

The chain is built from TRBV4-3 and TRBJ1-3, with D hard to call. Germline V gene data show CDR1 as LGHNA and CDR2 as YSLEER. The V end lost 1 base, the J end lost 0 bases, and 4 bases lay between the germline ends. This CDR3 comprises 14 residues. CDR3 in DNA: TGCGCCAGCAGCCAAGGGGCCTCTGGAAACACCATATATTTT. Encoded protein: CASSQGASGNTIYF.

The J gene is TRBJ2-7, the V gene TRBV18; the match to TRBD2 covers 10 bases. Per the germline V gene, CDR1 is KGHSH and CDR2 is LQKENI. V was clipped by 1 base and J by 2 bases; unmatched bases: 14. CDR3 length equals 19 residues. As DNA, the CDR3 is TGTGCCAGCTCACCACTTAGCGGGGGGCCGTTAACATTAACCTACGAGCAGTACTTC. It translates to CASSPLSGGPLTLTYEQYF.

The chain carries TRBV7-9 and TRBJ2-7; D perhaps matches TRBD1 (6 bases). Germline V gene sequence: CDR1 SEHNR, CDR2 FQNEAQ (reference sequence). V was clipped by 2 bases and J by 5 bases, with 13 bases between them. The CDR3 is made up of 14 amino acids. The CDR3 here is CASSLHRDVDEQYF. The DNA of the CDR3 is TGTGCCAGCAGCTTACACAGGGATGTCGACGAGCAGTACTTC. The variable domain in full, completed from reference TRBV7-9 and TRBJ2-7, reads DTGVSQNPRHKITKRGQNVTFRCDPISEHNRLYWYRQTLGQGPEFLTYFQNEAQLEKSRLLSDRFSAERPKGSFSTLEIQRTEQGDSAMYLCASSLHRDVDEQYFGPGTRLTVT.

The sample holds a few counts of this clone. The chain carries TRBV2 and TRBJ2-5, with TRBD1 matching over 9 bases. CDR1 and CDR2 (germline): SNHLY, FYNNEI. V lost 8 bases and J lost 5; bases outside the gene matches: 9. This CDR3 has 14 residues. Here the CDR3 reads CASGGQGGPETQYF. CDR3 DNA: TGTGCCAGCGGGGGACAGGGCGGACCGGAGACCCAGTACTTC.

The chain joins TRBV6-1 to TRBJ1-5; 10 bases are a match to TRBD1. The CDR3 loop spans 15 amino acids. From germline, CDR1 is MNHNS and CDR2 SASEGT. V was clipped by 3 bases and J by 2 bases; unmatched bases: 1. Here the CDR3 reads CASSDGQGGNQPQHF. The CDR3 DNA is TGTGCCAGCAGTGACGGACAGGGGGGCAATCAGCCCCAGCATTTT.

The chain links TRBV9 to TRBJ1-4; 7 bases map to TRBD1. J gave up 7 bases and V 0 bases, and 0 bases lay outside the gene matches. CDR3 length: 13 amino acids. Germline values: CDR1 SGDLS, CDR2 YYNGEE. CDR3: CASSVGQGEKLFF. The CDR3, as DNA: TGTGCCAGCAGCGTAGGACAGGGTGAAAAACTGTTTTTT.

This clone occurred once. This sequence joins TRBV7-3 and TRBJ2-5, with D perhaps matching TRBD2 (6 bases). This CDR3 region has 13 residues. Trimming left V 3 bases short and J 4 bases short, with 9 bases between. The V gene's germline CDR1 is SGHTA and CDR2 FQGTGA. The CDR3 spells CASSFGGLETQYF. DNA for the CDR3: TGTGCCAGCAGCTTCGGAGGGTTAGAGACCCAGTACTTC.

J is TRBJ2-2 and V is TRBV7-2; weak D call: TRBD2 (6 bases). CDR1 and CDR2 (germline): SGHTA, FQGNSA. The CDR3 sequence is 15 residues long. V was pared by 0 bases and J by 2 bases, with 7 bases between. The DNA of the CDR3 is TGTGCCAGCAGCTTAGCGGGGGGAAACACCGGGGAGCTGTTTTTT. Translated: CASSLAGGNTGELFF.

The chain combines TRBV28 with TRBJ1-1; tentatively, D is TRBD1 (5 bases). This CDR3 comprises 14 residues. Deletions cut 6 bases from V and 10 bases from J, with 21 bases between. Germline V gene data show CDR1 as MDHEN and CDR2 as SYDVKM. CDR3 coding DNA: TGTGCCAGCAGCGCGTCGCAGGGTTCGAGGACAGCTTTCTTT. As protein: CASSASQGSRTAFF.

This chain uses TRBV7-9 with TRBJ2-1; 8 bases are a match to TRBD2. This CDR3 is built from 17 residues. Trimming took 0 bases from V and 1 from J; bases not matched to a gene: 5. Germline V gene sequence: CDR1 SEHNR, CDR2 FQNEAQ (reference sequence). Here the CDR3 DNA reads TGTGCCAGCAGCTTAGCGCTGGGACTAGAATCCTACAATGAGCAGTTCTTC. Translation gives CASSLALGLESYNEQFF.